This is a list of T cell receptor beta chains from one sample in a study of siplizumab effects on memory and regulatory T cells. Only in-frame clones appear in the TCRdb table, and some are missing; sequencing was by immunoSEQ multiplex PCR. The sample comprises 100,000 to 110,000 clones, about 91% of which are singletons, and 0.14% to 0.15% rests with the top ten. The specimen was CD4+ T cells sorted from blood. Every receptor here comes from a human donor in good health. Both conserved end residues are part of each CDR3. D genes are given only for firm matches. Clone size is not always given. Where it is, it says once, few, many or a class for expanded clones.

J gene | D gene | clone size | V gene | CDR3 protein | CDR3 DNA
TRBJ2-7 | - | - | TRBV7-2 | CASSWTHSDKQYF | TGTGCCAGCAGCTGGACTCATTCAGACAAGCAGTACTTC
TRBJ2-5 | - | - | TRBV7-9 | CASSDRGLQETQYF | TGTGCCAGCAGCGACCGGGGCCTACAAGAGACCCAGTACTTC
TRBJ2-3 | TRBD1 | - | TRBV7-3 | CASSWTGGTDTQYF | TGTGCCAGCAGCTGGACAGGGGGCACAGATACGCAGTATTTT
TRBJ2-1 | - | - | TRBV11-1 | CASSRTSEQFF | TGTGCCAGCAGCCGGACTTCAGAGCAGTTCTTC
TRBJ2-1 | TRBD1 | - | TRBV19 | CASSGRQGPSYNEQFF | TGTGCCAGTAGTGGACGACAGGGGCCCTCCTACAATGAGCAGTTCTTC
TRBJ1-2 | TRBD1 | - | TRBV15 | CATSRVDRDYGYTF | TGTGCCACCAGCAGAGTGGACAGGGACTATGGCTACACCTTC
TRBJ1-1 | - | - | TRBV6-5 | CASSYARSGNTEAFF | TGTGCCAGCAGTTACGCTAGGTCCGGGAACACTGAAGCTTTCTTT
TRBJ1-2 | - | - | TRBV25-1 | CASRVANYGYTF | TGTGCCAGCAGGGTTGCTAACTATGGCTACACCTTC
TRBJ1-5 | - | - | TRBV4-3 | CASSQDGSNQPQHF | TGCGCCAGCAGCCAAGATGGTAGCAATCAGCCCCAGCATTTT
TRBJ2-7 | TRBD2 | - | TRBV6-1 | CASSGTSGWVEQYF | TGTGCCAGCAGTGGGACTAGCGGTTGGGTCGAGCAGTACTTC
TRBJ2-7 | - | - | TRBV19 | CASPLRGITYEQYF | TGTGCCAGTCCACTCAGGGGAATTACCTACGAGCAGTACTTC
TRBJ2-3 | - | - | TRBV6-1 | CASSTPGEGDTQYF | TGTGCCAGCAGCACGCCCGGGGAAGGAGATACGCAGTATTTT
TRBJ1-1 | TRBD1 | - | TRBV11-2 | CASSPLDRAGNTEAFF | TGTGCCAGCAGCCCCCTGGACAGGGCGGGGAACACTGAAGCTTTCTTT
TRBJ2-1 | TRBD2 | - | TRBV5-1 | CASSFGLAGGLDNEQFF | TGCGCCAGCAGCTTTGGACTAGCGGGGGGGCTTGATAATGAGCAGTTCTTC
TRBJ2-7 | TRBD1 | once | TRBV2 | CASTGTGFAYEQYF | TGTGCCAGCACGGGGACAGGATTCGCCTACGAGCAGTACTTC
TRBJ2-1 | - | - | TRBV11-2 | CASSLRNEQFF | TGTGCCAGCAGCTTGAGGAATGAGCAGTTCTTC
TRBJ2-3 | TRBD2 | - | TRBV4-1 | CASSQEYGLAVTDTQYF | TGCGCCAGCAGCCAAGAGTACGGCCTAGCGGTCACAGATACGCAGTATTTT
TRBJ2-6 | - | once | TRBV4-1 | CASSQRYGIDGANVLTF | TGCGCCAGCAGCCAACGGTACGGGATAGATGGGGCCAACGTCCTGACTTTC
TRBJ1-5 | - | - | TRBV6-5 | CASSYPGGNQPQHF | TGTGCCAGCAGTTATCCAGGGGGCAATCAGCCCCAGCATTTT
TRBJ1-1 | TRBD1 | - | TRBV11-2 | CASSLDAGQGRDTEAFF | TGTGCCAGCAGCTTAGACGCGGGACAGGGGCGGGACACTGAAGCTTTCTTT
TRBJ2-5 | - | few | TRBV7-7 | CASSLDVTGTQYF | TGTGCCAGCAGCTTAGATGTAACAGGGACCCAGTACTTC
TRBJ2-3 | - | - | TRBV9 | CASSQTGSTDTQYF | TGTGCCAGCAGCCAAACTGGGTCCACAGATACGCAGTATTTT
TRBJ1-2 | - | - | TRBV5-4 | CASRPTGLYGYTF | TGTGCCAGCAGGCCCACAGGGCTCTATGGCTACACCTTC
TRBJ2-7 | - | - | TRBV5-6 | CASSFRDTSSYEQYF | TGTGCCAGCAGCTTCAGGGATACAAGCTCCTACGAGCAGTACTTC
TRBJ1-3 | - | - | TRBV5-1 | CASSLASSGNTIYF | TGCGCCAGCAGCCTGGCCAGCTCTGGAAACACCATATATTTT
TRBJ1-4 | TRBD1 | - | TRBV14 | CASSSWTGFSEKLFF | TGTGCCAGCAGCTCCTGGACAGGGTTCAGTGAAAAACTGTTTTTT
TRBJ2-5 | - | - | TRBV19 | CASSTQGRQETQYF | TGTGCCAGTAGTACACAGGGTCGGCAAGAGACCCAGTACTTC